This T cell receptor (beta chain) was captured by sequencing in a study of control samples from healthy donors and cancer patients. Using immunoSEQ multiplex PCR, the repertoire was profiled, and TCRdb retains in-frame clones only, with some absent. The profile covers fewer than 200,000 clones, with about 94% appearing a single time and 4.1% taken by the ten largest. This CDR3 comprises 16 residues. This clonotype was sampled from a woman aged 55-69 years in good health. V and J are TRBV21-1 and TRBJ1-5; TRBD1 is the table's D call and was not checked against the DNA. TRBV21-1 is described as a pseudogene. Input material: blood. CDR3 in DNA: TGTGCCAGCAGCAAAGGGACAGAATATAGCAATCAGCCCCAGCATTTT. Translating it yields CASSKGTEYSNQPQHF.